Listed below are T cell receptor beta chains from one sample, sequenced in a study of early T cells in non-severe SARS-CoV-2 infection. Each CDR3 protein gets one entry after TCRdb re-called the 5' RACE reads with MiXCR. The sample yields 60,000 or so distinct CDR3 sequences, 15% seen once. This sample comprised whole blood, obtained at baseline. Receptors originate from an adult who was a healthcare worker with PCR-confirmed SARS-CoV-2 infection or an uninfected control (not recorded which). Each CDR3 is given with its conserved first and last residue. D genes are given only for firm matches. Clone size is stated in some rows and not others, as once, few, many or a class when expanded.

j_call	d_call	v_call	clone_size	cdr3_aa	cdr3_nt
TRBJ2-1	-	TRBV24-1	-	CATSDPTGRGSSYNEQFF	TGTGCCACCAGTGATCCCACCGGACGGGGAAGCTCCTACAATGAGCAGTTCTTC
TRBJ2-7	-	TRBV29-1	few	CSVYGARLSSYEQYF	TGCAGCGTTTATGGAGCTAGATTGAGCTCCTACGAGCAGTACTTC
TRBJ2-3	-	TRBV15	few	CATSRGEDTQYF	TGTGCCACCAGCAGAGGGGAGGATACGCAGTATTTT
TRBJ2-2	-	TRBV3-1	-	CASSDSTGGGELFF	TGTGCCAGCAGTGACAGTACCGGAGGCGGGGAGCTGTTTTTT
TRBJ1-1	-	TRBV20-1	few	CSVPRPSNTEAFF	TGCAGTGTTCCCAGGCCCTCGAACACTGAAGCTTTCTTT
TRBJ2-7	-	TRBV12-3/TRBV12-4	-	CASSLSRDGAYEQYF	TGTGCCAGCAGTTTGTCCCGGGACGGAGCCTACGAGCAGTACTTC
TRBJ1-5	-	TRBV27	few	CASSLSVGGNQPQHF	TGTGCCAGCAGTTTGTCGGTCGGGGGAAATCAGCCCCAGCATTTT
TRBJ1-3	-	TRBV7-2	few	CASSLSSSGNTIYF	TGTGCCAGCAGCCTCAGCAGTTCTGGAAACACCATATATTTT
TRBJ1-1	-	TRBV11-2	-	CASSLGLGRTYTEAFF	TGTGCCAGCAGCTTAGGCCTGGGACGGACCTACACTGAAGCTTTCTTT
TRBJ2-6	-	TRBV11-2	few	CASSWGVGANVLTF	TGTGCCAGCAGCTGGGGCGTTGGGGCCAACGTCCTGACTTTC
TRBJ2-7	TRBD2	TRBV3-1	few	CASSQGTSGSIYEQYF	TGTGCCAGCAGCCAAGGGACTAGCGGGAGTATTTACGAGCAGTACTTC
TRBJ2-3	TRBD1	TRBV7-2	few	CASSLAGRGRADTQYF	TGTGCCAGCAGCTTAGCGGGCAGGGGGCGCGCAGATACGCAGTATTTT
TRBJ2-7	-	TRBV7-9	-	CASSARGSAGNEQYF	TGTGCCAGCAGCGCAAGAGGTTCGGCAGGGAACGAGCAGTACTTC
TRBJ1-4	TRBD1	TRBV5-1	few	CASSLDQGAREKLFF	TGCGCCAGCAGCTTGGACCAGGGGGCAAGGGAAAAACTGTTTTTT
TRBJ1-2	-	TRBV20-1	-	CSAFSAYGPQPGDF	TGCAGTGCTTTTTCGGCCTACGGCCCTCAACCGGGGGACTTC
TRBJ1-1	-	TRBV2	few	CASITDRMMNTEAFF	TGTGCCAGCATTACCGACAGGATGATGAACACTGAAGCTTTCTTT
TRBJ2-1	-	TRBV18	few	CASSPNPGSYNEQFF	TGTGCCAGCTCACCAAATCCGGGCTCCTACAATGAGCAGTTCTTC
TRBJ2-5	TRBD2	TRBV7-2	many	CASSQRTSELETQYF	TGTGCCAGCAGCCAACGGACTAGCGAGTTAGAGACCCAGTACTTC
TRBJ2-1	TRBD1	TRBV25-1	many	CASTASGGQEQFF	TGTGCCAGCACGGCGTCAGGGGGCCAGGAGCAGTTCTTC
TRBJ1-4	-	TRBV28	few	CASSLLGPTNEKLFF	TGTGCCAGCAGTTTACTGGGCCCAACTAATGAAAAACTGTTTTTT
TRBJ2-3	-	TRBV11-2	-	CASSPTRAGTTDTQYF	TGTGCCAGCAGCCCGACTAGGGCAGGGACCACAGATACGCAGTATTTT
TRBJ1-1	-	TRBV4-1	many	CASRQLERVNTEAFF	TGCGCCAGCAGGCAACTTGAGAGGGTGAACACTGAAGCTTTCTTT
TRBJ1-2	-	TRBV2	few	CARTDANYGYTF	TGTGCCAGGACAGATGCTAACTATGGCTACACCTTC
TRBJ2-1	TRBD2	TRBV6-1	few	CASHPGTSGRSKQFF	TGTGCCAGCCATCCCGGGACTAGCGGGAGGTCCAAGCAGTTCTTC
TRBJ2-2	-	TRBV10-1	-	CASSDSVANTGELFF	TGCGCCAGCAGTGATTCAGTAGCGAACACCGGGGAGCTGTTTTTT
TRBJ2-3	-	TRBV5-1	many	CASVGLVGTDTQYF	TGCGCCAGCGTGGGGCTGGTGGGCACAGATACGCAGTATTTT
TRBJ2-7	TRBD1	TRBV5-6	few	CASSSLGTVSYEQYF	TGTGCCAGCAGCTCCCTCGGGACAGTATCCTACGAGCAGTACTTC